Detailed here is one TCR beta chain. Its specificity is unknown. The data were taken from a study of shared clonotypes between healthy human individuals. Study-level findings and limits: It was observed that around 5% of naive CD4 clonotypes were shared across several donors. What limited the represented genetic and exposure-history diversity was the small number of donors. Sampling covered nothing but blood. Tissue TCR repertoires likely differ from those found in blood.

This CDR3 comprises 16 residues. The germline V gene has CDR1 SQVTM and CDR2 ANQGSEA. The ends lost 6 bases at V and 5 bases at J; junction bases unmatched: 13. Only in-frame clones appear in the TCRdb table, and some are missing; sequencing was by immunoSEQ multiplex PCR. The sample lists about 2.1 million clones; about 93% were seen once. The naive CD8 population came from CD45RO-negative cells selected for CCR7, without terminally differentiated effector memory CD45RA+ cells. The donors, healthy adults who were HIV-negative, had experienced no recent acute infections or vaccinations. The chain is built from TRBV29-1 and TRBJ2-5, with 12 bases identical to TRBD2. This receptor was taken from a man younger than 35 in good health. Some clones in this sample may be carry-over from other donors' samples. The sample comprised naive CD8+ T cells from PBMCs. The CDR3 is CSVTGLAGSSWETQYF. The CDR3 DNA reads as TGCAGCGTCACCGGACTAGCGGGAAGTTCGTGGGAGACCCAGTACTTC.